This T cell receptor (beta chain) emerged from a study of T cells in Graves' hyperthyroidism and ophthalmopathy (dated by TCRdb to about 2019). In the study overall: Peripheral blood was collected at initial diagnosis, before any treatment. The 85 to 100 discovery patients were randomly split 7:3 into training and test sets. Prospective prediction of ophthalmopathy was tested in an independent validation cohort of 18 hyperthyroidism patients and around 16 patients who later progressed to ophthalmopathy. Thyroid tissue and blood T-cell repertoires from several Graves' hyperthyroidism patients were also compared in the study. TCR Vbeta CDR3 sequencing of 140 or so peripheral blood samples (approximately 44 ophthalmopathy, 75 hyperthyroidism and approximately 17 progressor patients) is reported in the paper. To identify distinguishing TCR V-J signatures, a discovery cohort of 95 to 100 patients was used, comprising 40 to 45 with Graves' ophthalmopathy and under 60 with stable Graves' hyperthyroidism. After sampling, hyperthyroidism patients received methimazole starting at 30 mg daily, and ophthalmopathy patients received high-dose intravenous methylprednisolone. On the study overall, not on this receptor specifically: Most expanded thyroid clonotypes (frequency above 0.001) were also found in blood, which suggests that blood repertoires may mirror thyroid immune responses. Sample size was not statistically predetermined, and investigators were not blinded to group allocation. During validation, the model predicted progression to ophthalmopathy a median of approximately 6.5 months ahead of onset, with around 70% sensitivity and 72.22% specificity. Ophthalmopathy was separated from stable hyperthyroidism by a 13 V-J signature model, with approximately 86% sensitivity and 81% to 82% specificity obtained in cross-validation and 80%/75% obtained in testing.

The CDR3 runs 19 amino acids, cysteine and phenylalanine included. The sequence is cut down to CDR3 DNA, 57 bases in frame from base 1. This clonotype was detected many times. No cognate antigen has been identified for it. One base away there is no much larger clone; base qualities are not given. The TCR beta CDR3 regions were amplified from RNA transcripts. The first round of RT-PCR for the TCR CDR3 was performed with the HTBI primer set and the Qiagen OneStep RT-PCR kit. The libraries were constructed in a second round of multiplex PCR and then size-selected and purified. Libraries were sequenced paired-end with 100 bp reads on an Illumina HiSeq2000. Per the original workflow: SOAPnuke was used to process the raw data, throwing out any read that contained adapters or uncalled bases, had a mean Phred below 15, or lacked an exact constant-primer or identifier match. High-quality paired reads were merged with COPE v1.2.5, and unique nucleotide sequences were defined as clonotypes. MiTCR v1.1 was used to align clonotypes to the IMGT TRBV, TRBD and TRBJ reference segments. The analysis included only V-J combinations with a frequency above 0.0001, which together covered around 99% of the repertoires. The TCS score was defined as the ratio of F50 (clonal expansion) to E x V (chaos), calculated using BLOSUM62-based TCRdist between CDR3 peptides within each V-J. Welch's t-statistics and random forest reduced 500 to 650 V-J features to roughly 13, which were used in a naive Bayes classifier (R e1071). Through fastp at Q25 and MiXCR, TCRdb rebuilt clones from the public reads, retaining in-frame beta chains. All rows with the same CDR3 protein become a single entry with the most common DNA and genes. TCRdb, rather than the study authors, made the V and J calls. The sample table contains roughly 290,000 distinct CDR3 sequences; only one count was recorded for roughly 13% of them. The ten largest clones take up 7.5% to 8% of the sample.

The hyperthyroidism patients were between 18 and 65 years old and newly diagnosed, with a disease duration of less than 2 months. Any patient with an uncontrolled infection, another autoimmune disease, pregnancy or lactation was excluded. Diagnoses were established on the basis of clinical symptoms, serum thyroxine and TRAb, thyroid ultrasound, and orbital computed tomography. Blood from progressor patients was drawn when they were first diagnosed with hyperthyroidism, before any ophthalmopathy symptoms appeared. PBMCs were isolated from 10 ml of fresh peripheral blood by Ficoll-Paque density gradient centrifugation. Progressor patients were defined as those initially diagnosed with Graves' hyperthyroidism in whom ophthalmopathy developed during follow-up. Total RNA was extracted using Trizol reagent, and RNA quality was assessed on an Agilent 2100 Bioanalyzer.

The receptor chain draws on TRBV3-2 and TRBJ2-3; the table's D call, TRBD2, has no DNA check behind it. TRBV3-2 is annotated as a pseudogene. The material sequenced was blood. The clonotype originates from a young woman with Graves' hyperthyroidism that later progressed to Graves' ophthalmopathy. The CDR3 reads CASSRLSPLAGDPTDTQYF. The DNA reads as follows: TGTGCCAGCAGCCGACTTTCTCCCTTAGCGGGAGACCCCACAGATACGCAGTATTTT.